The clone carrying this TCR beta chain appeared many times. What it binds is unknown. The read finishes 3 residues shy of the CDR3 end, and the germline J gene is used to complete it. This sample is part of a study of T cell clonality in common variable immunodeficiency. Sequencing was performed with immunoSEQ multiplex PCR; in TCRdb, only in-frame clones are kept and a portion is missing. The sample yields over 35,000 clones, without any singletons. Study-level results: TCRbeta clonality was increased in CVID versus healthy controls. In common variable immunodeficiency, TCR beta chains reportedly carried fewer deletions and N-nucleotide insertions.

The ends lost 6 bases at V and 4 bases at J; junction bases unmatched: 9. CDR1 and CDR2 (germline): MDHEN, SYDVKM. The CDR3 loop spans 15 amino acids. The J gene is TRBJ2-7, the V gene TRBV28; the match to TRBD2 covers 10 bases. Sequenced material: peripheral blood mononuclear cells. The sequence derives from a person aged 18 to 69 in good health. CDR3 region: CASSLAGVALYEQYF. CDR3 DNA, as far as it was read: TGTGCCAGCAGCCTAGCGGGAGTCGCCCTTTACGAG.